The 18 T cell receptor beta chains reported below all come from one sample, sequenced in a study of blood T cell repertoires in COVID-19. The assay was immunoSEQ multiplex PCR, and TCRdb's table has in-frame clones only and misses some. The table includes 85,000 to 120,000 clones, over 60% detected once. Sequencing input: peripheral blood. These receptors were collected from a man older than 75 with COVID-19, enrolled during active disease.

This clone was seen only a few times. V usage is TRBV5-6 and J usage is TRBJ2-7; D is possibly TRBD2 (6 bases). The CDR3 is 11 residues long. Trimming took 3 bases from V and 8 from J, leaving 9 bases between them. CDR1 is SGHDT and CDR2 is YYEEEE in the germline V gene. The CDR3 nucleotides read TGTGCCAGCAGCTCGGGGGTACAGCAGTACTTC. Translated, it gives CASSSGVQQYF.

This clone occurred once. This chain connects TRBV6-5 to TRBJ1-2; D perhaps matches TRBD1 (5 bases). The germline V gene encodes CDR1 MNHEY and CDR2 SVGAGI. The V end was cut by 5 bases, the J end by 1 base, with 8 bases between. The CDR3 runs to 13 residues. The CDR3 loop is CASSRTSNYGYTF. The CDR3 DNA reads TGTGCCAGCAGTCGGACAAGTAACTATGGCTACACCTTC.

The chain couples TRBV13 to TRBJ1-1; a possible D gene is TRBD1 (6 bases). In germline, CDR1 is PRHDT, CDR2 FYEKMQ (reference sequence). The CDR3 contains 16 residues. The V gene lost 1 base and the J gene lost 0 bases, with 12 bases spanning the gap. The CDR3 DNA is TGTGCCAGCAGCTTAGAGACGACAGGAGTGAACACTGAAGCTTTCTTT. Amino acid sequence: CASSLETTGVNTEAFF.

The DNA of the CDR3 is TGCGCCAGCAGCCAGGCCTCGACAGGGGAGAACACTGAAGCTTTCTTT. Protein sequence: CASSQASTGENTEAFF. J is TRBJ1-1 and V is TRBV4-3; 8 nucleotides match TRBD1. Germline values: CDR1 LGHNA, CDR2 YSLEER. The trim removed 3 bases at V and 1 base at J, leaving 7 bases unmatched. The CDR3 loop spans 16 amino acids.

A single count supports this clone. This sequence joins TRBV29-1 and TRBJ1-5; D uncertain. CDR1 and CDR2 from the germline V gene are SQVTM and ANQGSEA. CDR3 length: 19 amino acids. Between the trimmed V and J ends, which lost 1 base and 0 bases, there was a span of 22 bases. Written as DNA, the CDR3 is TGCAGCGTTGAAGCCGGTGTGAGGAGGTCCAACTATAGCAATCAGCCCCAGCATTTT. Protein product: CSVEAGVRRSNYSNQPQHF.

J is TRBJ2-5 and V is TRBV11-2; possible D gene TRBD2, 6 bases. Germline assignment: CDR1 SGHAT and CDR2 FQNNGV. V dropped 0 bases and J dropped 7 bases, with 15 bases sitting between them. This CDR3 comprises 15 residues. CDR3 coding DNA: TGTGCCAGCAGCTTAGATCGCGGAGGGCAACCGACCCAGTACTTC. Its translation: CASSLDRGGQPTQYF.

This chain uses TRBV9 with TRBJ2-1; 10 nucleotides align to TRBD1. The V segment lost 2 bases and the J segment 7 bases; nucleotides outside the gene matches: 9. The germline V gene has CDR1 SGDLS and CDR2 YYNGEE. The CDR3 totals 16 residues. CDR3 in amino acids: CASSVPTGGEVNEQFF. In nucleotides, the CDR3 is TGTGCCAGCAGCGTGCCGACAGGGGGCGAAGTAAATGAGCAGTTCTTC.

This clone has a handful of counts. The gene calls are TRBV5-1 and TRBJ2-1; 14 nucleotides line up with TRBD2. Germline values: CDR1 SGHRS, CDR2 YFSETQ. The length of the CDR3 is 17 residues. The J segment lost 9 bases and the V segment lost 4 bases, leaving 12 bases of the junction unmatched. CDR3 loop: CASSHYPGLAGEGEQFF. The CDR3 nucleotides read TGCGCCAGCAGCCACTACCCGGGACTAGCGGGAGAAGGTGAGCAGTTCTTC.

This clone has only one observation. A read error may account for a junction end that differs from germline. V usage is TRBV7-7 and J usage is TRBJ2-1, with TRBD1 identical over 8 bases. The CDR3 sequence is 14 residues long. Germline assignment: CDR1 SSHAT and CDR2 FNYEAQ (reference sequence). CDR3: CASSLAQGANEQFF. The CDR3 bases are TGTGCTAGCAGCTTAGCGCAGGGGGCGAATGAGCAGTTCTTC. Full variable domain (remainder filled in from reference TRBV7-7 and TRBJ2-1): GAGVSQSPRYKVTKRGQDVTLRCDPISSHATLYWYQQALGQGPEFLTYFNYEAQPDKSGLPSDRFSAERPEGSISTLTIQRTEQRDSAMYRCASSLAQGANEQFFGPGTRLTVL.

J is TRBJ1-3 and V is TRBV6-5; D might be TRBD1 (5 bases). Trimming cost V 3 bases and J 0 bases, with 12 bases left between them. Germline CDR1 reads MNHEY; CDR2 reads SVGAGI. The CDR3 is 16 residues long. Here the CDR3 DNA reads TGTGCCAGCAGTTATGGCCCAAGGGGCTCTGGAAACACCATATATTTT. Protein: CASSYGPRGSGNTIYF.

With respect to this clone: The sample carries other DNA sequences with the same CDR3. This chain uses TRBV9 with TRBJ1-1, with no clear D. V lost 0 bases, J lost 0 bases, and 6 bases lay in between. This CDR3 is 14 amino acids long. From germline, CDR1 is SGDLS and CDR2 YYNGEE. DNA of the CDR3: TGTGCCAGCAGCGTAGGGCAGGTGAACACTGAAGCTTTCTTT. Translating it yields CASSVGQVNTEAFF.

The chain links TRBV5-1 to TRBJ1-2; D perhaps matches TRBD1 (6 bases). Germline assignment: CDR1 SGHRS and CDR2 YFSETQ. With 4 bases removed from V and 0 bases from J, the gap between germline ends came to 13 bases. The CDR3 spans 15 residues. The CDR3 coding sequence is TGCGCCAGCAGCACCGGACAGTCAGCTAACTATGGCTACACCTTC. Protein sequence: CASSTGQSANYGYTF.

The V and J genes are TRBV27 and TRBJ1-1, with TRBD1 matching 8 bases. CDR1 and CDR2 from the germline V gene are MNHEY and SMNVEV (reference sequence). J was trimmed by 4 bases and V by 6 bases; bases with no gene match: 16. The CDR3 contains 17 residues. CDR3 nucleotide sequence: TGTGCCAGCAGCAAGCTATCCAGGGGGCATTCGGGCACTGAAGCTTTCTTT. Its translation: CASSKLSRGHSGTEAFF.

The V call is TRBV7-9, the J call TRBJ1-5, with 7 bases aligning to TRBD1. V shed 3 bases and J 2 bases; nucleotides not matched to a gene: 4. Germline V CDR1 and CDR2: SEHNR, FQNEAQ (reference sequence). The CDR3 spans 15 residues. CDR3 DNA: TGTGCCAGCAGCTTGGCTGGACAGGGCAATCAGCCCCAGCATTTT. This codes for CASSLAGQGNQPQHF.

The rearrangement links TRBV19 to TRBJ1-3; weak D call: TRBD1 (5 bases). The germline V gene encodes CDR1 LNHDA and CDR2 SQIVND (reference sequence). The CDR3 runs to 16 residues. The V and J ends lost 6 bases and 0 bases respectively, with 15 bases between them. CDR3 loop: CASSTQGLDSGNTIYF. In DNA form, the CDR3 reads TGTGCCAGTAGCACCCAGGGCCTCGACTCTGGAAACACCATATATTTT.

The chain uses TRBV12-3 or TRBV12-4 and TRBJ2-7; 7 bases are shared with TRBD2. This CDR3 comprises 12 residues. The V and J ends lost 5 bases and 5 bases, in that order; junction bases with no gene match: 3. CDR3 nucleotides: TGTGCCAGCAGTCCCGGGACTAACGAGCAGTACTTC. It is translated as CASSPGTNEQYF.

This chain links TRBV21-1 with TRBJ2-7; no check of the table's D call, TRBD2, against the DNA was made. TRBV21-1 is classified as a pseudogene. The CDR3 is made up of 12 amino acids. The CDR3 DNA is TGTGCCAGCGCGAAACGGTGGTACGAGCAGTACTTC. It codes for CASAKRWYEQYF.

The V gene is TRBV27, the J gene TRBJ2-7; 9 bases line up with TRBD2. This CDR3 has 15 amino acids. The V gene's germline CDR1 is MNHEY and CDR2 SMNVEV (reference sequence). Losses at the gene ends were 3 bases for V and 4 bases for J; bases not matched to a gene: 7. This CDR3 reads CASSLVAGVLYEQYF. In nucleotides, the CDR3 is TGTGCCAGCAGTTTGGTAGCGGGAGTTCTGTACGAGCAGTACTTC.